A selection of T cell receptor beta chains follows, all from one sample in a study of response to subunit inactivated influenza vaccine. TCRdb ran MiXCR on the RT-PCR reads and lists one entry per CDR3 protein. The repertoire has about 700,000 distinct CDR3 sequences, around a sixth of them found once; the top ten carry under 14%. The material was PBMCs from blood, obtained approximately 12 days after vaccination. These receptors all stem from a middle-aged man who received an inactivated influenza vaccine. The CDR3 runs from the conserved cysteine through the conserved F or W. Each record gives: V gene, J gene, D gene, clone size, CDR3 protein, CDR3 DNA. The D gene is left open where the match is weak. Not all rows give a size; the values are once, few, many and, for expanded clones, a class.

V: TRBV14; J: TRBJ2-5; D: .; size: few; CDR3: CASSQDDAIHWGTQYF; DNA: TGTGCCAGCAGCCAAGATGACGCAATTCATTGGGGGACCCAGTACTTC
V: TRBV20-1; J: TRBJ2-7; D: TRBD2; size: .; CDR3: CSASPGRPYEQYF; DNA: TGCAGTGCTAGTCCCGGGAGGCCCTACGAGCAGTACTTC
V: TRBV7-9; J: TRBJ2-5; D: TRBD1; size: .; CDR3: CASSLLRGGQEETQYF; DNA: TGTGCCAGCAGCTTATTAAGGGGCGGACAGGAAGAGACCCAGTACTTC
V: TRBV12-3/TRBV12-4; J: TRBJ2-2; D: TRBD2; size: many; CDR3: CASSLAGGPGELFF; DNA: TGTGCCAGCAGTTTAGCGGGAGGGCCCGGGGAGCTGTTTTTT
V: TRBV29-1; J: TRBJ2-1; D: .; size: few; CDR3: CSVRRATYNEQFF; DNA: TGCAGCGTCCGGAGGGCCACCTACAATGAGCAGTTCTTC
V: TRBV29-1; J: TRBJ2-1; D: .; size: .; CDR3: CSVEDADGSSYNEQFF; DNA: TGCAGCGTTGAAGATGCGGACGGGAGTTCCTACAATGAGCAGTTCTTC
V: TRBV2; J: TRBJ1-1; D: .; size: .; CDR3: CASEQGNTEAFF; DNA: TGTGCCAGCGAACAGGGTAACACTGAAGCTTTCTTT
V: TRBV29-1; J: TRBJ1-5; D: .; size: few; CDR3: CSAATGSVNQPQHF; DNA: TGCAGCGCCGCCACAGGGAGCGTTAATCAGCCCCAGCATTTT
V: TRBV7-2; J: TRBJ2-1; D: .; size: many; CDR3: CASSRGSYNEQFF; DNA: TGTGCCAGCAGCAGGGGGTCCTACAATGAGCAGTTCTTC
V: TRBV6-6; J: TRBJ2-3; D: .; size: .; CDR3: CASREDSTDTQYF; DNA: TGTGCCAGCAGAGAGGACAGCACAGATACGCAGTATTTT
V: TRBV20-1; J: TRBJ1-5; D: .; size: many; CDR3: CSASRVDQPQHF; DNA: TGCAGTGCTAGTCGGGTGGATCAGCCCCAGCATTTT
V: TRBV24-1; J: TRBJ2-3; D: TRBD2; size: .; CDR3: CATSDGTRRDPDTQYF; DNA: TGTGCCACCAGTGATGGGACTAGGAGGGATCCAGATACGCAGTATTTT
V: TRBV12-3/TRBV12-4; J: TRBJ2-1; D: .; size: many; CDR3: CASSLGLSSYNEQFF; DNA: TGTGCCAGCAGCTTGGGGTTGAGCTCCTACAATGAGCAGTTCTTC
V: TRBV7-9; J: TRBJ2-5; D: .; size: few; CDR3: CASSLAVLQETQYF; DNA: TGTGCCAGCAGCTTAGCGGTGCTACAAGAGACCCAGTACTTC
V: TRBV7-9; J: TRBJ1-1; D: .; size: few; CDR3: CASSFNRASTENTEAFF; DNA: TGTGCCAGCAGCTTCAACAGGGCGAGCACAGAAAACACTGAAGCTTTCTTT
V: TRBV20-1; J: TRBJ2-7; D: TRBD2; size: few; CDR3: CSALTGTSYYEQYF; DNA: TGCAGTGCCCTCACCGGGACTAGCTACTACGAGCAGTACTTC
V: TRBV24-1; J: TRBJ2-3; D: .; size: many; CDR3: CATRSGTKTDTQYF; DNA: TGTGCCACCAGATCCGGGACCAAAACAGATACGCAGTATTTT
V: TRBV27; J: TRBJ2-1; D: .; size: .; CDR3: CASSSRQFQSYNEQFF; DNA: TGTGCCAGCAGTTCAAGACAGTTCCAGAGCTACAATGAGCAGTTCTTC
V: TRBV20-1; J: TRBJ2-5; D: .; size: .; CDR3: CSARATGRMETQYF; DNA: TGCAGTGCTAGAGCGACGGGGAGGATGGAGACCCAGTACTTC
V: TRBV6-2/TRBV6-3; J: TRBJ2-1; D: TRBD1; size: few; CDR3: CATSWGQGSYNEQFF; DNA: TGTGCCACCTCGTGGGGACAGGGCTCCTACAATGAGCAGTTCTTC
V: TRBV4-3; J: TRBJ2-1; D: TRBD2; size: few; CDR3: CASSQGTSGSNEQFF; DNA: TGCGCCAGCAGCCAGGGGACTAGCGGGAGCAATGAGCAGTTCTTC
V: TRBV12-3/TRBV12-4; J: TRBJ1-5; D: .; size: few; CDR3: CASSRQPNQPQHF; DNA: TGTGCCAGCAGTCGACAGCCCAATCAGCCCCAGCATTTT
V: TRBV5-1; J: TRBJ2-3; D: TRBD2; size: few; CDR3: CASSSSSGENTQYF; DNA: TGCGCCAGCAGCTCCTCTAGCGGGGAGAATACGCAGTATTTT
V: TRBV6-2/TRBV6-3; J: TRBJ2-1; D: TRBD2; size: .; CDR3: CASSYPGTSGGRSYNEQFF; DNA: TGTGCCAGCAGTTACCCCGGGACTAGCGGGGGGCGCTCCTACAATGAGCAGTTCTTC
V: TRBV28; J: TRBJ1-1; D: .; size: .; CDR3: CASSPRDVLNTESFF; DNA: TGTGCCAGCAGCCCCCGGGACGTTTTGAACACTGAATCTTTCTTT
V: TRBV15; J: TRBJ2-1; D: TRBD2; size: .; CDR3: CATSRGLAGQNEQFF; DNA: TGTGCCACCAGCAGGGGACTAGCGGGACAGAATGAGCAGTTCTTC
V: TRBV3-1; J: TRBJ1-1; D: TRBD1; size: few; CDR3: CASSLGQGYGTEAFF; DNA: TGTGCCAGCAGCCTTGGACAGGGGTACGGCACTGAAGCTTTCTTT
V: TRBV27; J: TRBJ2-7; D: .; size: .; CDR3: CASSYSWEVSEQYF; DNA: TGTGCCAGCAGTTATTCGTGGGAGGTTTCCGAGCAGTACTTC
V: TRBV9; J: TRBJ1-2; D: TRBD1; size: few; CDR3: CASSDDRGRSNYGYTF; DNA: TGTGCCAGCAGCGATGACAGGGGCCGGAGTAACTATGGCTACACCTTC
V: TRBV4-1; J: TRBJ2-5; D: .; size: .; CDR3: CASSQITWTEETQYF; DNA: TGCGCCAGCAGCCAAATCACCTGGACAGAAGAGACCCAGTACTTC
V: TRBV9; J: TRBJ1-2; D: .; size: .; CDR3: CASSPWQDANYGYTF; DNA: TGTGCCAGCAGCCCCTGGCAGGACGCTAACTATGGCTACACCTTC
V: TRBV10-3; J: TRBJ2-5; D: .; size: .; CDR3: CANSDEGRETQYF; DNA: TGTGCCAACAGTGACGAGGGACGAGAGACCCAGTACTTC
V: TRBV4-2; J: TRBJ1-2; D: .; size: .; CDR3: CASSQDLGQTMGYGYTF; DNA: TGTGCCAGCAGCCAAGATCTCGGGCAGACTATGGGCTATGGCTACACCTTC
V: TRBV24-1; J: TRBJ2-3; D: TRBD2; size: few; CDR3: CATKAGGFTDTQYF; DNA: TGTGCCACCAAGGCGGGAGGATTTACAGATACGCAGTATTTT
V: TRBV29-1; J: TRBJ1-2; D: .; size: many; CDR3: CSGFREVYGYTF; DNA: TGCAGCGGGTTCAGGGAGGTCTATGGCTACACCTTC
V: TRBV6-6; J: TRBJ2-4; D: .; size: .; CDR3: CASSRLEGIQYF; DNA: TGTGCCAGCAGTCGACTAGAAGGCATTCAGTACTTC